This TCR beta chain originates from a study of T cells after yellow fever vaccination. There are many counts of this clonotype. Its antigen is as yet unknown. The CDR3 is made up of 15 amino acids. Trimming left V 0 bases short and J 5 bases short, with 13 bases between. Germline V gives CDR1 LGHNA, CDR2 YSLEER. As TCR cDNA was made by 5'RACE template switching, a universal primer site and UMIs were added. TCRdb reprocessed the 5' RACE reads with MiXCR, giving one entry per CDR3 protein. The data contain approximately 150,000 distinct CDR3 sequences, over 7% of them seen just once; the ten biggest clones take up roughly 40%. General study points: Across the CD4 and CD8 compartments, a small share of clonotypes was present in both. Peak timing came faster in the weaker secondary response, day 5 versus 15.

Sequences were derived from CD8+ T cells sorted from PBMCs, sampled 45 days after the yellow fever booster vaccination. The receptor's source is a man between 18 and 29 years old who received the YFV17D yellow fever vaccine. The chain links TRBV4-3 to TRBJ2-5, with D uncertain. The CDR3 DNA follows: TGCGCCAGCAGCCAAGATTTCGGAACAGTGGAGACCCAGTACTTC. Its translation is CASSQDFGTVETQYF.